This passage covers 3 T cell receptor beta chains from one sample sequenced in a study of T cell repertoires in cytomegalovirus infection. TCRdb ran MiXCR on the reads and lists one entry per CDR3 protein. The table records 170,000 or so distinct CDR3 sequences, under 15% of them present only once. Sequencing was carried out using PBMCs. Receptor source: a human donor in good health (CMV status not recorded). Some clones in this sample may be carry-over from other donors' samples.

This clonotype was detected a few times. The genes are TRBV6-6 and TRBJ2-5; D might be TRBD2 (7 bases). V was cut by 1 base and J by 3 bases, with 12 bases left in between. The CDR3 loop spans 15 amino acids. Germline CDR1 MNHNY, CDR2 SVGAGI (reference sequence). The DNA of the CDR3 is TGTGCCAGCAGTTACTATCAGGGGAGGGAAGAGACCCAGTACTTC. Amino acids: CASSYYQGREETQYF.

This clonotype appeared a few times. The CDR3 sequence: CASSYGTEEKREYF. The DNA for the CDR3 is TGTGCCAGCAGTTACGGGACAGAAGAGAAGAGAGAGTACTTC. This sequence joins TRBV6-5 and TRBJ2-5; TRBD1 aligns across 7 bases. V dropped 2 bases and J dropped 12; count of bases not matched to a gene: 12. Per the germline V gene, CDR1 is MNHEY and CDR2 is SVGAGI. The CDR3 totals 14 residues.

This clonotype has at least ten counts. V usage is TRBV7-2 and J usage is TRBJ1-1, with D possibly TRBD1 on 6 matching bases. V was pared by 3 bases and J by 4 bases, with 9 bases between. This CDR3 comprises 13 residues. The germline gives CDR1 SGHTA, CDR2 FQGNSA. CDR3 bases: TGTGCCAGCAGCTTCACAGGGATCACTGAAGCTTTCTTT. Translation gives CASSFTGITEAFF.